The rows below give T cell receptor beta chains drawn from one sample of a study of siplizumab effects on memory and regulatory T cells. TCRdb's copy holds only in-frame clones and misses some; the assay was immunoSEQ multiplex PCR. The table includes some 99,000 clones, roughly nine tenths detected once. Input material: Tregs sorted from blood. The receptors stem from a human donor in good health. The CDR3 runs from the conserved cysteine through the conserved F or W. The order of the fields is J gene, clone size, V gene, D gene, CDR3 DNA, CDR3 protein. The D gene is left open where the match is weak. Clone size appears in some rows only: once, few, many, or a class for an expanded clone.

j_gene: TRBJ2-7
abundance: NA
v_gene: TRBV5-4
d_gene: NA
CDR3nt: TGTGCCAGCAGCCCCACCCCTGGCATGGACTCCTACGAGCAGTACTTC
CDR3aa: CASSPTPGMDSYEQYF

j_gene: TRBJ1-5
abundance: NA
v_gene: TRBV10-3
d_gene: NA
CDR3nt: TGTGCCACCAGGGCAAGGGGCCAGCCCCAGCATTTT
CDR3aa: CATRARGQPQHF

j_gene: TRBJ2-6
abundance: NA
v_gene: TRBV15
d_gene: NA
CDR3nt: TGTGCCACCAGCAGAGGACAGCCCTCTGGGGCCAACGTCCTGACTTTC
CDR3aa: CATSRGQPSGANVLTF

j_gene: TRBJ2-5
abundance: NA
v_gene: TRBV27
d_gene: NA
CDR3nt: TGTGCCAGCGGCATGGGGGCCCAGTACTTC
CDR3aa: CASGMGAQYF

j_gene: TRBJ2-2
abundance: once
v_gene: TRBV6-4
d_gene: NA
CDR3nt: TGTGCCACCGGACGGGGCACCGGGGAGCTGTTTTTT
CDR3aa: CATGRGTGELFF

j_gene: TRBJ2-3
abundance: NA
v_gene: TRBV6-1
d_gene: TRBD2
CDR3nt: TGTGCCAGCACATCCAGCGGGAGAGTAGATACGCAGTATTTT
CDR3aa: CASTSSGRVDTQYF

j_gene: TRBJ1-4
abundance: NA
v_gene: TRBV20-1
d_gene: NA
CDR3nt: TGCAGTGCTATTAGGCTTCAAAAACTGTTTTTT
CDR3aa: CSAIRLQKLFF

j_gene: TRBJ1-2
abundance: NA
v_gene: TRBV18
d_gene: NA
CDR3nt: TGTGCCAGCTCACCCACCGGGACGGTCGATGGCTACACCTTC
CDR3aa: CASSPTGTVDGYTF

j_gene: TRBJ1-3
abundance: once
v_gene: TRBV5-6
d_gene: NA
CDR3nt: TGTGCCAGCAGCTTGGCGAATTCTGGAAACACCATATATTTT
CDR3aa: CASSLANSGNTIYF

j_gene: TRBJ1-2
abundance: NA
v_gene: TRBV4-1
d_gene: TRBD1
CDR3nt: TGCGCCAGCAGCCGGCGGACAGGGGGCGCAATCCAAGGTGGCTACACCTTC
CDR3aa: CASSRRTGGAIQGGYTF

j_gene: TRBJ2-3
abundance: NA
v_gene: TRBV10-3
d_gene: TRBD2
CDR3nt: TGTGCCATCAGTGCGCGGGAGGACACAGATACGCAGTATTTT
CDR3aa: CAISAREDTDTQYF

j_gene: TRBJ2-3
abundance: NA
v_gene: TRBV6-1
d_gene: NA
CDR3nt: TGTGCCAGCAGTGAAATGGCTTATACGCAGTATTTT
CDR3aa: CASSEMAYTQYF

j_gene: TRBJ1-6
abundance: NA
v_gene: TRBV7-9
d_gene: NA
CDR3nt: TGTGCCAGCAGCCATCCCCTCCGGCTGGATCCACCCCTCCACTTT
CDR3aa: CASSHPLRLDPPLHF

j_gene: TRBJ2-5
abundance: NA
v_gene: TRBV5-1
d_gene: NA
CDR3nt: TGCGCCAGCAGCCATGGGACCAAGACTAGTTTCGGAGAGACCCAGTACTTC
CDR3aa: CASSHGTKTSFGETQYF

j_gene: TRBJ2-7
abundance: NA
v_gene: TRBV27
d_gene: NA
CDR3nt: TGTGCCAGCAGTTTATCTTTCTATGGGACGGTCACCTACGAGCAGTACTTC
CDR3aa: CASSLSFYGTVTYEQYF

j_gene: TRBJ2-1
abundance: NA
v_gene: TRBV19
d_gene: NA
CDR3nt: TGTGCCAGTAGTATAGAAGGGCACGGGTCCTACAATGAGCAGTTCTTC
CDR3aa: CASSIEGHGSYNEQFF

j_gene: TRBJ1-1
abundance: NA
v_gene: TRBV18
d_gene: NA
CDR3nt: TGTGCCAGCTCCACGGACATGAACACTGAAGCTTTCTTT
CDR3aa: CASSTDMNTEAFF

j_gene: TRBJ1-1
abundance: NA
v_gene: TRBV29-1
d_gene: NA
CDR3nt: TGCAGCGTTCAGGACGGGGCTGAAGCAGCTTTCTTT
CDR3aa: CSVQDGAEAAFF

j_gene: TRBJ2-4
abundance: NA
v_gene: TRBV6-5
d_gene: NA
CDR3nt: TGTGCCAGCAGTGTTAGCGCGGCCAAAAACATTCAGTACTTC
CDR3aa: CASSVSAAKNIQYF

j_gene: TRBJ2-1
abundance: NA
v_gene: TRBV5-1
d_gene: TRBD2
CDR3nt: TGCGCCAGCCTCGGAGCGGGAAAAGATTCCTACAATGAGCAGTTCTTC
CDR3aa: CASLGAGKDSYNEQFF

j_gene: TRBJ2-3
abundance: NA
v_gene: TRBV27
d_gene: NA
CDR3nt: TGTGCCAGCGGGCCCTCGGCAACTAGCACAGATACGCAGTATTTT
CDR3aa: CASGPSATSTDTQYF

j_gene: TRBJ2-7
abundance: NA
v_gene: TRBV6-6
d_gene: NA
CDR3nt: TGTGCCAGCAGTTACGCAGGGACGGGCTACGAGCAGTACTTC
CDR3aa: CASSYAGTGYEQYF

j_gene: TRBJ2-2
abundance: NA
v_gene: TRBV5-6
d_gene: NA
CDR3nt: TGTGCCAGCAGCTTGCGGGGAAACACCGGGGAGCTGTTTTTT
CDR3aa: CASSLRGNTGELFF

j_gene: TRBJ1-1
abundance: NA
v_gene: TRBV7-9
d_gene: NA
CDR3nt: TGTGCCAGCAGCCCCCAACGGGTATGGAACACTGAAGCTTTCTTT
CDR3aa: CASSPQRVWNTEAFF